A selection of T cell receptor beta chains follows, all from one sample in a study of blood T cells in healthy people across ages. TCRdb passed the 5' RACE reads through MiXCR, listing each CDR3 protein once. The table shows about 640,000 distinct CDR3 sequences, with approximately 59% occurring only once. The sample was blood. These receptors were collected from a man aged 55 to 69 in good health. The CDR3 runs from the conserved cysteine through the conserved F or W. The D gene is left open where the match is weak. Clone sizes are given selectively: once, few, many, or a class where the clone is expanded.

d_call j_call clone_size cdr3_length v_call cdr3_nt cdr3_aa
NA TRBJ2-7 few 15 TRBV14 TGTGCCAGCAGCCAAGCACAGGGTTCCTACAATGAGCAGTACTTC CASSQAQGSYNEQYF
TRBD1 TRBJ2-1 NA 18 TRBV7-9 TGTGCCAGCAGCTTTGACAGGGGGCGCATCTCGGTAAACAATGAGCAGTTCTTC CASSFDRGRISVNNEQFF
TRBD2 TRBJ2-5 NA 16 TRBV18 TGTGCCAGCTCACCACGTAGCGGGGGGGCCGGTGAGACCCAGTACTTC CASSPRSGGAGETQYF
TRBD1 TRBJ2-3 NA 18 TRBV11-2 TGTGCCAGCAGCCCCCGAGGACAGGGAACGGCCCTCACAGATACGCAGTATTTT CASSPRGQGTALTDTQYF
TRBD2 TRBJ2-5 NA 16 TRBV5-1 TGCGCCAGCAGCTTGGCAGCTAGCGGGGGGGCGGAGACCCAGTACTTC CASSLAASGGAETQYF
TRBD1 TRBJ1-5 NA 15 TRBV7-6 TGTGCCAGCATCCAAGGACAGGGAGGCAATCAGCCCCAGCATTTT CASIQGQGGNQPQHF
NA TRBJ1-2 few 15 TRBV10-2 TGCGCCAGCAGTGAGTCCCTCGGGACAAACTATGGCTACACCTTC CASSESLGTNYGYTF
NA TRBJ1-6 many 13 TRBV5-5 TGTGCCAGCAGCCCGTTGTATAATTCACCCCTCCACTTT CASSPLYNSPLHF
TRBD1 TRBJ2-1 few 17 TRBV4-2 TGTGCCAGCAGCCATGCGTTCGGGACAGGGTCCTACAATGAGCAGTTCTTC CASSHAFGTGSYNEQFF
TRBD1 TRBJ1-1 NA 15 TRBV29-1 TGCAGCGTTGCTACGGCAGGGGGAAGCGGGAGGGAAGCTTTCTTT CSVATAGGSGREAFF
TRBD2 TRBJ2-5 NA 15 TRBV10-3 TGTGCCATCAGTGATCAACTAGCGGGGCGAGAGACCCAGTACTTC CAISDQLAGRETQYF
TRBD2 TRBJ2-7 NA 15 TRBV15 TGTGCCACCAGCAGAGTAGCGGGGGGTCGATACGAGCAGTACTTC CATSRVAGGRYEQYF
TRBD1 TRBJ2-2 NA 18 TRBV3-1 TGTGCCAGCAGTCTCCGGGACAGGGTGATGTTGGACACCGGGGAGCTGTTTTTT CASSLRDRVMLDTGELFF
NA TRBJ2-7 NA 13 TRBV29-1 TGCAGCGTTGACGTGGGGGGAGCCTACGAGCAGTACTTC CSVDVGGAYEQYF
TRBD2 TRBJ2-1 NA 14 TRBV2 TGTGCCAGCAGTCCTTGGACTAGCGCGGATGAGCAGTTCTTC CASSPWTSADEQFF
TRBD1 TRBJ2-6 few 15 TRBV7-2 TGTGCCAGCAGAGCAGGGGGTGGTGGGGCCAACGTCCTGACTTTC CASRAGGGGANVLTF
TRBD1 TRBJ2-2 few 15 TRBV12-3/TRBV12-4 TGTGCCAGCACCCGTGACAGGGCCAACGGCGGGGAGCTGTTTTTT CASTRDRANGGELFF
NA TRBJ2-7 NA 14 TRBV7-2 TGTGCCAGCGCGACGGGGCAGGGTCTGTACGAGCAGTACTTC CASATGQGLYEQYF
NA TRBJ2-1 NA 11 TRBV3-1 TGTGCCAGCAGCAACGGGAATGAGCAGTTCTTC CASSNGNEQFF
NA TRBJ2-7 NA 12 TRBV20-1 TGCAGTGCTAGTCAGGACCACTACGAGCAGTACTTC CSASQDHYEQYF
NA TRBJ1-1 NA 13 TRBV27 TGTGCCAGCAGCGTACAGGGTGTGGCTGAAGCTTTCTTT CASSVQGVAEAFF
NA TRBJ2-3 NA 15 TRBV28 TGTGCCAGCAGTTTCGCCGACAGACCACCAGATACGCAGTATTTT CASSFADRPPDTQYF
NA TRBJ2-1 NA 13 TRBV5-6 TGTGCCAGCAGCGTGAGGGCAGCCGGGGAGCAGTTCTTC CASSVRAAGEQFF
NA TRBJ2-1 NA 13 TRBV12-3/TRBV12-4 TGTGCCAGCAGTTCCCCTGGGCACAATGAGCAGTTCTTC CASSSPGHNEQFF
NA TRBJ2-1 NA 15 TRBV3-1 TGTGCCAGCAGCCAAGAGTGGGACCCCCGGGGGGAGCAGTTCTTC CASSQEWDPRGEQFF
TRBD2 TRBJ2-7 few 16 TRBV6-5 TGTGCCAGCAGTTACTGGGACTACGATGGGGGCTACGAGCAGTACTTC CASSYWDYDGGYEQYF
NA TRBJ2-1 few 18 TRBV5-1 TGCGCCAGCAGCTTATCAACAGGAAGGTTAGGGTCCTACAATGAGCAGTTCTTC CASSLSTGRLGSYNEQFF